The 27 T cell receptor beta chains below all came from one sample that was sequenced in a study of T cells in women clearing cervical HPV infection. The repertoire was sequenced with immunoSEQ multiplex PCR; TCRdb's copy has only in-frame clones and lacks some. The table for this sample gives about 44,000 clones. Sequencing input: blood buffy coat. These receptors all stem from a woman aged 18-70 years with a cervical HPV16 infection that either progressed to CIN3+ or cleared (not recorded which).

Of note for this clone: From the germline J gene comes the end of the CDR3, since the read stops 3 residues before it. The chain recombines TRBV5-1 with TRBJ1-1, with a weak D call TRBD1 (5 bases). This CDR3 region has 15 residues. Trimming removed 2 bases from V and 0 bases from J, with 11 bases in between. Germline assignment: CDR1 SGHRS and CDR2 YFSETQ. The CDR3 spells CASSFLGPMNTEAFF. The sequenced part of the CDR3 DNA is TGCGCCAGCAGCTTTCTGGGGCCCATGAACACTGAA.

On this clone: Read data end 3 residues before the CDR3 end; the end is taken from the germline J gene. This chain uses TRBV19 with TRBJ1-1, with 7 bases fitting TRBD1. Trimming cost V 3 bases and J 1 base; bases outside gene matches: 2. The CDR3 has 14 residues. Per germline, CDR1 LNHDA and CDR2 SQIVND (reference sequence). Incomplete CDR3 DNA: TGTGCCAGTAGTATTCGGACAGGGAACACTGAA. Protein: CASSIRTGNTE. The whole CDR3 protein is CASSIRTGNTEAFF.

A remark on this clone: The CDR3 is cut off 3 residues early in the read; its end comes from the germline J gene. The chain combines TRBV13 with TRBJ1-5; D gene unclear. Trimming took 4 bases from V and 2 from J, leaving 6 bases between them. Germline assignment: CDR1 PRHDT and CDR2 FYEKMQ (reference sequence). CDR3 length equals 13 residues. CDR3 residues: CASSSRGNQPQHF. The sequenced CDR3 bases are TGTGCCAGCAGCTCTCGGGGCAATCAGCCC.

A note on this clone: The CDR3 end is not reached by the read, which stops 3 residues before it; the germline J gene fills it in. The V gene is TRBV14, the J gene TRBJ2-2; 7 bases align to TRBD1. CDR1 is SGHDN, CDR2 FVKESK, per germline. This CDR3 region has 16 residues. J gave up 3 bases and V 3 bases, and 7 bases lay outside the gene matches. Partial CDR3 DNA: TGTGCCAGCAGCCAGCGAACAGGGACAGACACCGGGGAG. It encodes CASSQRTGTDTGE. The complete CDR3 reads CASSQRTGTDTGELFF.

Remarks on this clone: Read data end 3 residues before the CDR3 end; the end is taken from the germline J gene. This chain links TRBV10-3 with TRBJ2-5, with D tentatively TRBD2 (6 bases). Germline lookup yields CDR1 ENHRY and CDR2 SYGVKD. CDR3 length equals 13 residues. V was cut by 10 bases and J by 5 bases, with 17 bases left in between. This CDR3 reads CANQLGRGETQYF. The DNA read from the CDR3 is TGTGCCAACCAACTAGGACGGGGGGAGACC.

The CDR3 sequence: CASSQISGAQYF. The CDR3 DNA, read in part, is TGTGCCAGCAGCCAAATCAGCGGGGCG. The chain joins TRBV13 to TRBJ2-3, with 7 positions matching TRBD2. The missing CDR3 end, 3 residues past where the read stops, is filled in from the germline J gene. This CDR3 is built from 12 residues. From germline, CDR1 is PRHDT and CDR2 FYEKMQ (reference sequence).

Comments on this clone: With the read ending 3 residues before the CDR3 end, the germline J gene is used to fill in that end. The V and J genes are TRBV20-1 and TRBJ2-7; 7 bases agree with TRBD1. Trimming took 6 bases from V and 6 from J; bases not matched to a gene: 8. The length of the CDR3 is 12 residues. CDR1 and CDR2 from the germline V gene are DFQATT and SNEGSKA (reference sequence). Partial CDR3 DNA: TGCAGTGCGCAAACAGGGGCAGGCGAG. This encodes CSAQTGAGE. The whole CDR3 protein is CSAQTGAGEQYF.

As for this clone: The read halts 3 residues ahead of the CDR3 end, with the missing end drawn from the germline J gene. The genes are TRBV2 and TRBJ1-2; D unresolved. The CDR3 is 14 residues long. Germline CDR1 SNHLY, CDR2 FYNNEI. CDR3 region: CASRLEGNSDTYTF. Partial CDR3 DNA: TGTGCCAGCAGACTAGAGGGAAACTCGGATACG.

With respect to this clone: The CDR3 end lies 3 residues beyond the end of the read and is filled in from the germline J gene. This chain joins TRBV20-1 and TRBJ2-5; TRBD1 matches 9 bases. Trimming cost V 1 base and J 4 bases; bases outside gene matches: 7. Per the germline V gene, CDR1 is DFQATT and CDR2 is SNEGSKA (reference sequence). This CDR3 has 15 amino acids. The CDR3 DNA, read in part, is TGCAGTGCTAGAGTCTCAACAGGGGGCGGAGAGACC. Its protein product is CSARVSTGGGET. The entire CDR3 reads CSARVSTGGGETQYF.

The CDR3 sequence: CASKVRETDNDYTF. The CDR3 bases that were read are TGTGCCAGCAAAGTGCGGGAGACCGACAATGAC. This rearrangement joins TRBV2 to TRBJ1-2; D gene ambiguous. Coverage ceases 3 residues before the CDR3 finishes, and the germline J gene fills in the end. The CDR3 contains 14 residues. Per germline, CDR1 SNHLY and CDR2 FYNNEI. The complete variable domain, with remaining parts taken from reference TRBV2 and TRBJ1-2, reads EPEVTQTPSHQVTQMGQEVILRCVPISNHLYFYWYRQILGQKVEFLVSFYNNEISEKSEIFDDQFSVERPDGSNFTLKIRSTKLEDSAMYFCASKVRETDNDYTFGSGTRLTVV.

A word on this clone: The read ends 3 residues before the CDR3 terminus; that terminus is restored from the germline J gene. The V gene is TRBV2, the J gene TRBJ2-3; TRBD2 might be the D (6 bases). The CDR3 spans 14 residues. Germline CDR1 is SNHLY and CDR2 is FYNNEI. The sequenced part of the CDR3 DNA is TGTGCCAGCAGGGAACGACTAGTTAAAGAGACG. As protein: CASRERLVKET. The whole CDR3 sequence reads CASRERLVKETQYF.

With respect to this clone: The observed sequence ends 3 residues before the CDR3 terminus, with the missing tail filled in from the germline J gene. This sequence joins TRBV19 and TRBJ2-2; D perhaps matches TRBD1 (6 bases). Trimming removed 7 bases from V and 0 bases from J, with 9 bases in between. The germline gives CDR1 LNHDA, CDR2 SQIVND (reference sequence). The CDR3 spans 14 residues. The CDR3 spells CASIRGPNTGELFF. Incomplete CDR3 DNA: TGTGCCAGTATCAGGGGCCCGAACACCGGGGAG.

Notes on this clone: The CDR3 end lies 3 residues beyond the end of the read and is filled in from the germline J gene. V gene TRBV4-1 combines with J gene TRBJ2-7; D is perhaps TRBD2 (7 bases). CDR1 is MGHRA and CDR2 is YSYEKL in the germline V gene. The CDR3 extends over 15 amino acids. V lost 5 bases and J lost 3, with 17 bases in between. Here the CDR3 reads CASSASGGDYYEQYF. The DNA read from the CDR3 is TGCGCCAGCAGCGCCTCGGGGGGCGACTACTACGAG.

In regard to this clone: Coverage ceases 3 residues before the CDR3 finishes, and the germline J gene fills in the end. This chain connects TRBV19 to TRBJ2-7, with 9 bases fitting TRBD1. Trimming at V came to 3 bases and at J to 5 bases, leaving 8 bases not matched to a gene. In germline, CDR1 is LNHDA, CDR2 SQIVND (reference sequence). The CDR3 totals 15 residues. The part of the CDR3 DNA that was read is TGTGCCAGTAGTATTACTGGGACAGGGACCCACGAG. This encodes CASSITGTGTHE. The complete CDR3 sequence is CASSITGTGTHEQYF.

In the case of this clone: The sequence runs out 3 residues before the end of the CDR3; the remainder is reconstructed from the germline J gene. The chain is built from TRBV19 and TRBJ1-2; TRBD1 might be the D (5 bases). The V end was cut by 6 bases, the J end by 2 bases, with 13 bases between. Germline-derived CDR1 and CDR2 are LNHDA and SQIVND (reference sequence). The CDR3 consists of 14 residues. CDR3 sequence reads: CASSLGRGNYGYTF. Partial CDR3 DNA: TGTGCCAGTAGCCTAGGGCGGGGGAACTATGGC. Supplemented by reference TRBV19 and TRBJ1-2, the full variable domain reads DGGITQSPKYLFRKEGQNVTLSCEQNLNHDAMYWYRQDPGQGLRLIYYSQIVNDFQKGDIAEGYSVSREKKESFPLTVTSAQKNPTAFYLCASSLGRGNYGYTFGSGTRLTVV.

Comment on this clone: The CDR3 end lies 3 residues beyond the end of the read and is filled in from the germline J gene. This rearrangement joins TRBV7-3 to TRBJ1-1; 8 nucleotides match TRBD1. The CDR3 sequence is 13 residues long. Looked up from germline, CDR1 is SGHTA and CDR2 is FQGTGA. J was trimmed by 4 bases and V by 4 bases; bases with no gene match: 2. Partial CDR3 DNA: TGTGCCAGCAGCTCCGACAGGGGCACTGAA. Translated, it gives CASSSDRGTE. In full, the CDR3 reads CASSSDRGTEAFF.

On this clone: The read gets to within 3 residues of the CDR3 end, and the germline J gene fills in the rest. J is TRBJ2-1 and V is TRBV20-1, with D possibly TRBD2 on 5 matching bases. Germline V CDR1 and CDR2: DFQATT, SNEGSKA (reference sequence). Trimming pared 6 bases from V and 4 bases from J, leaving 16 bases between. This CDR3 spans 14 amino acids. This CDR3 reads CSATKASGYNEQFF. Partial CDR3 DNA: TGCAGTGCCACAAAGGCCAGCGGTTACAATGAG.

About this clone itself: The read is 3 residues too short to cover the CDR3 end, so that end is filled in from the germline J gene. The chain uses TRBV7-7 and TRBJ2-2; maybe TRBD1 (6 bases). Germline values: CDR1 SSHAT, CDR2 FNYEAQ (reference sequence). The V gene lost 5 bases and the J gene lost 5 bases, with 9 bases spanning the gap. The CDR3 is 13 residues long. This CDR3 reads CASSTRGTGELFF. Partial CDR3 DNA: TGTGCCAGCAGCACGAGGGGGACCGGGGAG.

The CDR3 sequence: CASSLGGVNYNEQFF. CDR3 DNA (partial): TGTGCCAGCAGCTTAGGAGGGGTTAACTACAATGAG. The V and J genes are TRBV13 and TRBJ2-1, with a possible D match to TRBD1 (5 bases). The CDR3 is cut off 3 residues early in the read; its end comes from the germline J gene. V gave up 0 bases and J gave up 3 bases, with 9 bases separating them. The CDR3 spans 15 residues. Germline loops: CDR1 PRHDT, CDR2 FYEKMQ (reference sequence).

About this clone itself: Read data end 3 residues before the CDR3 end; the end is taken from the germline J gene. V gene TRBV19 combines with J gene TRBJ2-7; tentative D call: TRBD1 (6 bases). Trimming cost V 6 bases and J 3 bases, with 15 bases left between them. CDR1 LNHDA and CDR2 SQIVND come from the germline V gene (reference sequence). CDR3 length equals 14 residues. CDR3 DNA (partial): TGTGCCAGTAGCACCCCCGGACAGCTCTACGAG. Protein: CASSTPGQLYE. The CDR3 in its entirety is CASSTPGQLYEQYF.

The sequenced CDR3 bases are TGTGCCAGCAGCTTAGGGGGCTCCCCGCCGACG. This codes for CASSLGGSPPT. The CDR3, in full, reads CASSLGGSPPTQYF. V usage is TRBV7-2 and J usage is TRBJ2-3, with D perhaps TRBD1 (5 bases). Read sequence stops 3 residues before the CDR3 end, and the germline J gene provides the missing end. This CDR3 region has 14 residues. Germline V gene data show CDR1 as SGHTA and CDR2 as FQGNSA.

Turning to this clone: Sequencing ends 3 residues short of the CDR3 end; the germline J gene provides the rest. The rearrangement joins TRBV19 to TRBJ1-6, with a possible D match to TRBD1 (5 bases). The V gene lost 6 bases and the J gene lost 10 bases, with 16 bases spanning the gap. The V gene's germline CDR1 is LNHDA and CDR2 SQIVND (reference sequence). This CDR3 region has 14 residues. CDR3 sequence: CASSPQGFGSPLHF. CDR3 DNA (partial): TGTGCCAGTAGCCCGCAGGGTTTTGGCTCACCC.

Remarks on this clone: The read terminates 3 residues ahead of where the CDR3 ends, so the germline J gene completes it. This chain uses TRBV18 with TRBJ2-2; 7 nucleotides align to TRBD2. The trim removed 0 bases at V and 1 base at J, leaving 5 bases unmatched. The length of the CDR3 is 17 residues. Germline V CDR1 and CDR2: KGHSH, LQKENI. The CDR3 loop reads CASSPPPLAVNTGELFF. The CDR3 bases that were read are TGTGCCAGCTCACCACCACCCCTAGCGGTGAACACCGGGGAG. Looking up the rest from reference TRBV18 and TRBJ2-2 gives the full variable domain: NAGVMQNPRHLVRRRGQEARLRCSPMKGHSHVYWYRQLPEEGLKFMVYLQKENIIDESGMPKERFSAEFPKEGPSILRIQQVVRGDSAAYFCASSPPPLAVNTGELFFGEGSRLTVL.

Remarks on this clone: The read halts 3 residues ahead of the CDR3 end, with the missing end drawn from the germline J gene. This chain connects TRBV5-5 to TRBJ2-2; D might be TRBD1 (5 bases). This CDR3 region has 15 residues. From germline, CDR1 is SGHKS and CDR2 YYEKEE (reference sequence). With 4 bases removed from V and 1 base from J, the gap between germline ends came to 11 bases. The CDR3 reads CASSRNRLNTGELFF. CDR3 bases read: TGTGCCAGCAGCCGAAACAGGCTGAACACCGGGGAG.

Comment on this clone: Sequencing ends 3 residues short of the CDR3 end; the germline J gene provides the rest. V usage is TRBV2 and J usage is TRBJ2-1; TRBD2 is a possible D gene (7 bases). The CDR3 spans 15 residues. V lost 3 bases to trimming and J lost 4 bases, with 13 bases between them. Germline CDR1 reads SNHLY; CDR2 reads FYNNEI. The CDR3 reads CASSDYKGGYNEQFF. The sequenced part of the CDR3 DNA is TGTGCCAGCAGTGATTACAAGGGGGGGTACAATGAG.

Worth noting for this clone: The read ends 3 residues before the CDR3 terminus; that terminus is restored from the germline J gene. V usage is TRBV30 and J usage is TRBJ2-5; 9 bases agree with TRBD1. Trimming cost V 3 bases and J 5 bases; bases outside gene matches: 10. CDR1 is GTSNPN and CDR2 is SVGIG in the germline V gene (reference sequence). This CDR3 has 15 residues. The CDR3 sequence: CAWSWTGVAGETQYF. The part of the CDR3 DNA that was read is TGTGCCTGGAGCTGGACAGGGGTAGCCGGGGAGACC.

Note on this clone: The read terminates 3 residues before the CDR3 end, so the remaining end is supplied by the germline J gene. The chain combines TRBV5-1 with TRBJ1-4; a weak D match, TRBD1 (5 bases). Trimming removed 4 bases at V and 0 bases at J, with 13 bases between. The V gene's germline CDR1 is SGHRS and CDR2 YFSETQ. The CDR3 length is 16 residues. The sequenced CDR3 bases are TGCGCCAGCAGCCCGGGACTATTTGCAACTAATGAAAAA. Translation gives CASSPGLFATNEK. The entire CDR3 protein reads CASSPGLFATNEKLFF.